The sequence of this TCR beta chain was determined in a study of shared clonotypes between healthy human individuals. Study conclusions and caveats: Collection of samples was limited to blood; tissue repertoires likely differ.

Details on this clone: Its antigen is unknown.

The germline V and J ends were trimmed by 5 bases and 3 bases, with 8 bases remaining between them. CDR3 length: 14 residues. Germline V gene lookup returns CDR1 MNHNY and CDR2 SVGAGI (reference sequence). The assay ran at deep level. For each subset, genomic DNA was distributed in equal portions over several immunoSEQ plates. The data were produced by immunoSEQ multiplex PCR, yet TCRdb's version contains in-frame clones alone and is incomplete. The sample includes 560,000 or so clones, around 96% of them seen just once. Naive CD8 isolation took CD45RO-negative cells positively selected for CCR7 and excluded terminally differentiated effector memory CD45RA+ cells.

Sequences were obtained from naive CD8+ T cells sorted from blood. The clonotype comes from a woman younger than 45 in good health. The chain carries TRBV6-6 and TRBJ2-6, with D tentatively TRBD2 (5 bases). In DNA form, the CDR3 reads TGTGCCAGCAGTCGGGCGGGTGGGGCCAACGTCCTGACTTTC. Its translation is CASSRAGGANVLTF.